The 17 T cell receptor beta chains presented below share a single source sample, sequenced in a study of T cell responses to AZD1222 COVID-19 vaccine. The assay was immunoSEQ multiplex PCR, and TCRdb's table has in-frame clones only and misses some. The sample has about 150,000 clones; 85% to 95% are singletons. Sequencing was performed on peripheral blood, taken on day 0 of AZD1222 vaccination. These receptors were obtained from an adult in good health.

The chain is built from TRBV14 and TRBJ1-6; D is perhaps TRBD1 (5 bases). The CDR3 is 12 amino acids. Trimming cost V 6 bases and J 8 bases, with 8 bases left between them. Germline loops: CDR1 SGHDN, CDR2 FVKESK. The CDR3 loop reads CASREGDSPLHF. The CDR3 coding sequence is TGTGCCAGCAGGGAAGGGGATTCACCCCTCCACTTT.

This clone has more than one count but fewer than ten. The chain uses TRBV5-1 and TRBJ1-1, with no clear D. The V and J ends lost 0 bases and 6 bases respectively, with 6 bases between them. Germline CDR1 is SGHRS and CDR2 is YFSETQ. CDR3 length equals 12 residues. CDR3 sequence reads: CASSLAQSEAFF. CDR3 nucleotide sequence: TGCGCCAGCAGCTTGGCACAGTCTGAAGCTTTCTTT. Combining the CDR3 with reference TRBV5-1 and TRBJ1-1 gives the whole variable domain KAGVTQTPRYLIKTRGQQVTLSCSPISGHRSVSWYQQTPGQGLQFLFEYFSETQRNKGNFPGRFSGRQFSNSRSEMNVSTLELGDSALYLCASSLAQSEAFFGQGTRLTVV.

V is TRBV12-3 or TRBV12-4 and J is TRBJ1-5, with D possibly TRBD1 on 6 matching bases. The CDR3 has 13 residues. With 10 bases removed from V and 4 bases from J, the gap between germline ends came to 14 bases. CDR3 protein: CAISGQFNQPQHF. As DNA, the CDR3 is TGTGCCATCAGCGGACAGTTTAATCAGCCCCAGCATTTT.

The rearrangement joins TRBV29-1 to TRBJ2-2, with D unclear. Between the trimmed V and J ends, which lost 5 bases and 4 bases, there was a span of 17 bases. The CDR3 is 15 amino acids. Looked up from germline, CDR1 is SQVTM and CDR2 is ANQGSEA. CDR3 region: CSVLGRIRGTGELFF. The CDR3 nucleotides read TGCAGCGTTCTCGGACGGATTCGAGGCACCGGGGAGCTGTTTTTT.

The genes are TRBV5-4 and TRBJ1-5, with D perhaps matching TRBD1 (5 bases). Germline CDR1 SGHNT, CDR2 YYREEE (reference sequence). The CDR3 contains 13 residues. V dropped 3 bases and J dropped 7 bases, with 11 bases sitting between them. CDR3 DNA sequence: TGTGCCAGCAGCTCCGACAGTTCCCAGCCCCAGCATTTT. Protein product: CASSSDSSQPQHF.

This rearrangement joins TRBV2 to TRBJ1-2; 7 bases fit TRBD1. J gave up 3 bases and V 6 bases, and 7 bases lay outside the gene matches. Looked up from germline, CDR1 is SNHLY and CDR2 is FYNNEI. The CDR3 is 14 amino acids. This chain's CDR3 is CASRKGTADYGYTF. CDR3 in DNA: TGTGCCAGCAGAAAAGGGACAGCGGACTATGGCTACACCTTC.

The CDR3 loop reads CASSPPGQTMNTEAFF. The CDR3 DNA is TGTGCCAGCAGCCCACCGGGACAGACCATGAACACTGAAGCTTTCTTT. The chain couples TRBV5-4 to TRBJ1-1; the match to TRBD1 covers 7 bases. From germline, CDR1 is SGHNT and CDR2 YYREEE (reference sequence). This CDR3 is 16 amino acids long. Trimming took 4 bases from V and 0 from J; bases not matched to a gene: 9.

This clone turned up a few times. The rearrangement joins TRBV18 to TRBJ2-7; 13 nucleotides line up with TRBD2. The CDR3 covers 17 residues. The ends lost 1 base at V and 0 bases at J; junction bases unmatched: 3. CDR1 is KGHSH and CDR2 is LQKENI in the germline V gene. Written as DNA, the CDR3 is TGTGCCAGCTCACCACGTACTAGCGGGAGGGACTCCTACGAGCAGTACTTC. Translated: CASSPRTSGRDSYEQYF.

The chain is built from TRBV7-9 and TRBJ2-3, with D maybe TRBD1 (5 bases). The V gene's germline CDR1 is SEHNR and CDR2 FQNEAQ (reference sequence). This CDR3 comprises 14 residues. V lost 5 bases, J lost 0 bases, and 9 bases lay in between. For the CDR3, the DNA is TGTGCCAGCAGCCGAGGACAAAGCACAGATACGCAGTATTTT. Its translation is CASSRGQSTDTQYF.

This chain uses TRBV18 with TRBJ1-2, with 8 bases identical to TRBD1. The CDR3 contains 13 residues. Germline trimming cut 3 bases from V and 8 bases from J; bases unmatched to any gene: 5. Germline V gene data show CDR1 as KGHSH and CDR2 as LQKENI. The CDR3 protein is CASSPGRGQGYTF. The CDR3 DNA reads as TGTGCCAGCTCACCCGGCAGGGGGCAGGGCTACACCTTC.

The CDR3, as DNA: TGTGCCTGGAAGATTGTGGGGAACACTGAAGCTTTCTTT. Protein: CAWKIVGNTEAFF. The V and J genes are TRBV30 and TRBJ1-1; D remains unclear. Trimming stripped 4 bases from V and 1 base from J, with 10 bases between. Germline V lookup: CDR1 GTSNPN, CDR2 SVGIG (reference sequence). This CDR3 is built from 13 residues.

The genes are TRBV2 and TRBJ2-7, with D perhaps TRBD2 (5 bases). Germline loops: CDR1 SNHLY, CDR2 FYNNEI. Trimming cost V 6 bases and J 3 bases, with 15 bases left between them. The CDR3 sequence is 14 residues long. DNA of the CDR3: TGTGCCAGCAGCCCCGGGAATTTTAACTACGAGCAGTACTTC. Translated, it gives CASSPGNFNYEQYF.

The chain recombines TRBV20-1 with TRBJ2-7; tentatively, D is TRBD1 or TRBD2 (5 bases each). The CDR3 is 9 residues long. The germline V gene encodes CDR1 DFQATT and CDR2 SNEGSKA (reference sequence). Trimming took off 3 bases at V and 9 bases at J, with 6 bases between the two ends. The CDR3: CSASGGQYF. The CDR3 region has the DNA TGCAGTGCTAGTGGGGGGCAGTACTTC.

This clone was observed once. This sequence joins TRBV15 and TRBJ2-7; D is perhaps TRBD1 or TRBD2 (6 bases each). The CDR3 is 16 residues long. The V and J ends lost 0 bases and 6 bases respectively, with 18 bases between them. The germline CDR1 and CDR2 sequences are LNHNV and YYDKDF (reference sequence). In DNA form, the CDR3 reads TGTGCCACCAGCAGAGAGCCGTTCGGGGGCGCCGGCGAGCAGTACTTC. It is translated as CATSREPFGGAGEQYF.

In regard to this clone: At one end, the junction sequence differs from germline, possibly due to a read error. The chain recombines TRBV18 with TRBJ2-5; possible D gene TRBD1, 6 bases. This CDR3 spans 15 amino acids. CDR1 KGHSH and CDR2 LQKENI come from the germline V gene. CDR3 nucleotide sequence: TGTGCCAGCTCTCCACAAACAGGGCAACAAGAGACCCAGTACTTC. It translates to CASSPQTGQQETQYF.

The CDR3 region is CASSWGTSGTTEQFF. DNA for the CDR3: TGTGCCAGCAGCTGGGGGACTAGCGGTACAACTGAGCAGTTCTTC. The chain has TRBV5-4 and TRBJ2-1; 11 nucleotides align to TRBD2. Germline CDR1 is SGHNT and CDR2 is YYREEE (reference sequence). Trimming cost V 3 bases and J 9 bases; bases outside gene matches: 8. The CDR3 is made up of 15 amino acids.

The V and J genes are TRBV7-3 and TRBJ2-1; TRBD2 matches 7 bases. CDR3 length equals 16 residues. V trimming: 4 bases; J trimming: 2 bases; junction bases outside the gene matches: 8. Germline CDR1 and CDR2: SGHTA and FQGTGA. The CDR3 coding sequence is TGTGCCAGCAGCTCACTTAGCGGGCCAACCTACAATGAGCAGTTCTTC. This gives the protein CASSSLSGPTYNEQFF.